The sequence of this TCR beta chain was determined in a study of blood T cells in healthy people across ages. Total RNA amounts of at least 6 micrograms were extracted per sample. Study-wide results and limits: A greater number of naive CD4+ cells and higher diversity distinguished long-lived donors from aged donors.

A word on this clonotype: Antigen unknown.

The CDR3 runs 15 residues. Germline-derived CDR1 and CDR2 are MNHEY and SMNVEV (reference sequence). With a J-beta primer mix and a sample-barcoded 5' primer, a second PCR ran about 7 to 11 cycles. The template-switch adaptor was a 5' adaptor with 12 random nucleotides. It tagged each cDNA molecule. From the 5' RACE reads, TCRdb called clonotypes with MiXCR, one entry per CDR3 protein. Of around 1.5 million distinct CDR3 sequences in the sample, around 55% were seen once. Material for sequencing was blood. This TCR derives from a man younger than 30 in good health. The chain uses TRBV27 and TRBJ2-4; 9 positions match TRBD1. The DNA end is a closer match to TRBJ2-5, so the J assignment may be wrong. In DNA form, the CDR3 reads TGTGCCAGCAGTTTAAACAGGGGGCGCGGGGAGACCCAGTACTTC. This sequence encodes CASSLNRGRGETQYF.